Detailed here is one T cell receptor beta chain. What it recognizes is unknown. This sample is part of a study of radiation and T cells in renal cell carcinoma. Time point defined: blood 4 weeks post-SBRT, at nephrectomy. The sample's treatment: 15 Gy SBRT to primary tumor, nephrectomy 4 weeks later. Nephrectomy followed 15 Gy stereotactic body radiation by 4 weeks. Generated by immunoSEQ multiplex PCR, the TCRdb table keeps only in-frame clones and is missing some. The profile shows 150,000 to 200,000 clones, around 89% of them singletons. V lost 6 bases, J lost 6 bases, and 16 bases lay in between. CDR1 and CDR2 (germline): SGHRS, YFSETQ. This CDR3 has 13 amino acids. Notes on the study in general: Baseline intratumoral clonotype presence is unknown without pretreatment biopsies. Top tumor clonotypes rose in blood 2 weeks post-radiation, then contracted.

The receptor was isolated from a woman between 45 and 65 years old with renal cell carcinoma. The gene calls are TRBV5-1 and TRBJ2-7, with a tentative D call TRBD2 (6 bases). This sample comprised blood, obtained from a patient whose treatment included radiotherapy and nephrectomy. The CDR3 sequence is CASMRAQGGEQYF. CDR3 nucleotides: TGCGCCAGCATGAGGGCGCAGGGAGGCGAGCAGTACTTC.